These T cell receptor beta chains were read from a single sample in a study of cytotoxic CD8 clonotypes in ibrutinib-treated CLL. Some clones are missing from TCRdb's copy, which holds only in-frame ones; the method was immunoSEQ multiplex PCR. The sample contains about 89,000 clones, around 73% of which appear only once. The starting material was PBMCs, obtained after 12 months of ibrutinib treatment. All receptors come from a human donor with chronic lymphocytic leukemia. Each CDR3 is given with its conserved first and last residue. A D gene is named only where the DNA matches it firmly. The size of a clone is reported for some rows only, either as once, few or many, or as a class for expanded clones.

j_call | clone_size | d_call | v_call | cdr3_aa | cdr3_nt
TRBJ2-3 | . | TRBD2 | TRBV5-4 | CASSFRGGRPVADTQYF | TGTGCCAGCAGCTTTCGGGGAGGGAGGCCTGTCGCAGATACGCAGTATTTT
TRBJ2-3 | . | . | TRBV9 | CASSVVAGSDTQYF | TGTGCCAGCAGCGTAGTCGCAGGGTCAGATACGCAGTATTTT
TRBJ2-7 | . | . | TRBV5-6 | CASSLRGYEQYF | TGTGCCAGCAGCTTGCGGGGCTACGAGCAGTACTTC
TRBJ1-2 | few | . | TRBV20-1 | CSARDHGYTF | TGCAGTGCTAGAGACCATGGCTACACCTTC
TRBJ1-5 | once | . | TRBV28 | CASSLTSSNQPQHF | TGTGCCAGCAGTCTCACCTCTAGCAATCAGCCCCAGCATTTT
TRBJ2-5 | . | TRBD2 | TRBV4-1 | CASSHPGLAGGPYQETQYF | TGCGCCAGCAGCCACCCGGGACTAGCGGGGGGACCGTACCAAGAGACCCAGTACTTC
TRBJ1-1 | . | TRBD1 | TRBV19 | CASIRTGGTGAFF | TGTGCCAGTATTAGGACAGGGGGCACTGGAGCTTTCTTT
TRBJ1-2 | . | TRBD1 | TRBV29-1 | CTHDRAGGYTF | TGCACCCACGACAGGGCCGGGGGCTACACCTTC
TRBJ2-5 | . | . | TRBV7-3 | CASSLSIQETQYF | TGTGCCAGCAGCTTATCTATCCAAGAGACCCAGTACTTC
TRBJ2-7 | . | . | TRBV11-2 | CASRRPGSSSYEQYF | TGTGCCAGCAGGAGGCCCGGCAGCTCCTCCTACGAGCAGTACTTC
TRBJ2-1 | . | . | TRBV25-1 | CASSEYQGPNEQFF | TGTGCCAGCAGTGAATATCAGGGCCCCAATGAGCAGTTCTTC
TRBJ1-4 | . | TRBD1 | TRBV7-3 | CASSPRGGLNEKLFF | TGTGCCAGCAGCCCCAGGGGGGGCTTGAATGAAAAACTGTTTTTT
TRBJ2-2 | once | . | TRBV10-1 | CASSEGVFTGELFF | TGCGCCAGCAGTGAGGGGGTATTCACCGGGGAGCTGTTTTTT
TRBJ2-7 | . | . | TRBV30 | CAWRTRSYEQYF | TGTGCCTGGAGGACTAGATCCTACGAGCAGTACTTC
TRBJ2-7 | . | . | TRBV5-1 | CASSLALSYEQYF | TGCGCCAGCAGCTTGGCCCTCAGCTACGAGCAGTACTTC
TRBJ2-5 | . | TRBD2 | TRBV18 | CASSPGGGETQYF | TGTGCCAGCTCACCAGGCGGGGGAGAGACCCAGTACTTC
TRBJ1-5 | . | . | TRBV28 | CASSLLEGDNQPQHF | TGTGCCAGCAGTTTATTGGAGGGGGACAATCAGCCCCAGCATTTT
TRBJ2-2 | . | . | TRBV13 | CASRGNTGELFF | TGTGCCAGCCGTGGGAACACCGGGGAGCTGTTTTTT
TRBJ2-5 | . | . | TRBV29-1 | CSVEVSSGSKETQYF | TGCAGCGTTGAAGTCAGTAGCGGATCAAAAGAGACCCAGTACTTC
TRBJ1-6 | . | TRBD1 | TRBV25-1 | CASTDYRGNSPLHF | TGTGCCAGCACTGATTACAGGGGCAATTCACCCCTCCACTTT
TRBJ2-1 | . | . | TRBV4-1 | CASSLQGQNSYNEQFF | TGCGCCAGCAGCCTTCAAGGGCAAAACTCCTACAATGAGCAGTTCTTC
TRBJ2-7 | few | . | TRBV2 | CASSPPDSYEQYF | TGTGCCAGCAGTCCACCGGACTCTTACGAGCAGTACTTC
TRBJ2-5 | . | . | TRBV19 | CASSQATGGGPATQYF | TGTGCCAGTAGTCAAGCCACGGGCGGGGGCCCCGCGACCCAGTACTTC
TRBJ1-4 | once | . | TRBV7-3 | CASSLGHGEKLFF | TGTGCCAGCAGCTTAGGACATGGTGAAAAACTGTTTTTT
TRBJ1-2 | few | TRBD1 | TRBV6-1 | CASSLTGTGINGYTF | TGTGCCAGCAGTCTAACCGGGACAGGGATTAATGGCTACACCTTC
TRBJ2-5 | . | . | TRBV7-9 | CASSHPNTGIETQYF | TGTGCCAGCAGTCATCCCAACACAGGAATAGAGACCCAGTACTTC
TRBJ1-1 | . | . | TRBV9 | CASSVGAAGNTEAFF | TGTGCCAGCAGCGTAGGGGCTGCGGGGAACACTGAAGCTTTCTTT
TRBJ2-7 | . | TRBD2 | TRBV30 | CAWARGGVLAYEQYF | TGTGCCTGGGCGAGGGGAGGGGTACTAGCCTACGAGCAGTACTTC
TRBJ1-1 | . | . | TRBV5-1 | CASSLEVIKGTEAFF | TGCGCCAGCAGCTTGGAAGTGATCAAGGGCACTGAAGCTTTCTTT
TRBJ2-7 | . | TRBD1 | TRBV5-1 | CASSSSPGQAGYEQYF | TGCGCCAGCAGCTCTAGTCCGGGACAGGCGGGTTACGAGCAGTACTTC
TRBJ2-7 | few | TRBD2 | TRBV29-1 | CSVRGTSEYEQYF | TGCAGCGTTCGGGGGACTAGCGAATACGAGCAGTACTTC
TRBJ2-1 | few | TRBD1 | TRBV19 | CASSMGQGYNEQFF | TGTGCCAGTAGTATGGGACAGGGCTACAATGAGCAGTTCTTC
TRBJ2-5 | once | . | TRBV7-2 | CASSFSTGQETQYF | TGTGCCAGCAGCTTCTCGACAGGTCAAGAGACCCAGTACTTC
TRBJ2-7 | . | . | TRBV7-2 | CASSLVPSGYQYF | TGTGCCAGCAGCTTAGTCCCCTCGGGGTATCAGTACTTC
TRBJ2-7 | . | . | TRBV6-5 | CASRLHRDPVYEQYF | TGTGCCAGCAGACTCCATCGGGACCCGGTCTACGAGCAGTACTTC
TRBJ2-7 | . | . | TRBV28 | CASPRGGTDEQYF | TGTGCCAGCCCTAGGGGGGGCACGGACGAGCAGTACTTC
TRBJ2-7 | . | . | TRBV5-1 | CASSPPGEGEQYF | TGCGCCAGCAGCCCGCCAGGGGAAGGCGAGCAGTACTTC
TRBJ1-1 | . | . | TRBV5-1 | CASSSTTRNTEAFF | TGCGCCAGCAGCTCCACCACCCGGAACACTGAAGCTTTCTTT
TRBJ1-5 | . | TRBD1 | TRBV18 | CASSDRGDQPQHF | TGTGCCAGCAGCGACAGGGGAGATCAGCCCCAGCATTTT
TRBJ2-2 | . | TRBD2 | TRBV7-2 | CASSLVLAANTGELFF | TGTGCCAGCAGCTTAGTCCTAGCGGCGAACACCGGGGAGCTGTTTTTT
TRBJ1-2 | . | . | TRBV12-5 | CASGLGDRNYGYTF | TGTGCTAGTGGTTTGGGTGACAGGAACTATGGCTACACCTTC
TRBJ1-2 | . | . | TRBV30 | CAWSRTTGYGYTF | TGTGCCTGGAGTCGAACGACAGGCTATGGCTACACCTTC
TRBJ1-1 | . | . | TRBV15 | CATSRDSLPYTEAFF | TGTGCCACCAGCAGAGATTCCCTCCCATACACTGAAGCTTTCTTT
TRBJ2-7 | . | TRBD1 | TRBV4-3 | CASSQAGTGAYEQYF | TGCGCCAGCAGCCAAGCCGGGACAGGGGCCTACGAGCAGTACTTC
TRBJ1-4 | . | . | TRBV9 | CASSVAAGRDEKLFF | TGTGCCAGCAGCGTAGCTGCAGGGAGGGATGAAAAACTGTTTTTT
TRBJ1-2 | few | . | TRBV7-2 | CASSLATRGGYGYTF | TGTGCCAGCAGCTTAGCAACCAGGGGAGGCTATGGCTACACCTTC
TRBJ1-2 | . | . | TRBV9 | CASSVEGRFYGYTF | TGTGCCAGCAGCGTAGAAGGCAGATTCTATGGCTACACCTTC
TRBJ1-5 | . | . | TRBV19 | CASTGRVGNQPQHF | TGTGCCAGTACTGGTAGGGTAGGCAATCAGCCCCAGCATTTT
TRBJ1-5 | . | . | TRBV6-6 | CASSPGGPSNQPQHF | TGTGCCAGCAGTCCCGGGGGTCCTAGCAATCAGCCCCAGCATTTT
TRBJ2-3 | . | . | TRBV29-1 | CSLRDPSTDTQYF | TGCAGCCTCCGGGACCCTAGCACAGATACGCAGTATTTT
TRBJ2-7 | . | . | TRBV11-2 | CASSLYRISYEQYF | TGTGCCAGCAGCTTGTACAGGATCTCCTACGAGCAGTACTTC
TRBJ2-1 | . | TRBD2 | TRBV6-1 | CASSDPGLAGGEQFF | TGTGCCAGCAGTGACCCTGGACTAGCGGGGGGTGAGCAGTTCTTC
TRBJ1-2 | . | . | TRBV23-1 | CASTRRPSWGLYGYTF | TGCGCCAGCACTCGAAGACCTTCTTGGGGTCTATATGGCTACACCTTC
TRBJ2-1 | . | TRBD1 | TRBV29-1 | CSVGLRGPYNEQFF | TGCAGCGTCGGCCTCAGGGGGCCCTACAATGAGCAGTTCTTC
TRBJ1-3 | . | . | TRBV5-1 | CASSPSVRSGNTIYF | TGCGCCAGCAGCCCCTCCGTTCGCTCTGGAAACACCATATATTTT